The 12 T cell receptor beta chains below were found in one sample sequenced in a study of blood T cell repertoires in COVID-19. Profiling relied on immunoSEQ multiplex PCR, and the TCRdb table lists in-frame clones only, not all of them. Here the sample spans some 240,000 clones, 80% to 90% being singletons. Sequencing used PBMCs or T cells enriched from blood (not recorded which). These receptors were collected from a woman aged 50 to 60 who had been exposed to COVID-19.

The CDR3 region is CASSRTLEEGDGYTF. The CDR3 DNA sequence: TGTGCCAGCAGCCGTACGCTCGAGGAGGGAGATGGCTACACCTTC. The chain combines TRBV4-2 with TRBJ1-2; D is ambiguous. This CDR3 is 15 amino acids long. V lost 4 bases and J lost 6, with 18 bases in between. Germline CDR1 is LGHNA and CDR2 is YNFKEQ.

The rearrangement joins TRBV12-3 or TRBV12-4 to TRBJ1-2; no firm D call. This CDR3 is built from 13 residues. V was clipped by 9 bases and J by 6 bases, with 17 bases between them. This CDR3 reads CASSGREKHGYTF. DNA for the CDR3: TGTGCCAGTTCCGGGAGGGAGAAGCATGGCTACACCTTC.

The chain employs TRBV5-1 and TRBJ1-1; D gene uncertain. CDR1 SGHRS and CDR2 YFSETQ come from the germline V gene. V lost 1 base and J lost 6, with 10 bases in between. The CDR3 has 13 residues. The DNA for the CDR3 is TGCGCCAGCAGCTTGATTTCCCCTCCTGAAGCTTTCTTT. Its translation is CASSLISPPEAFF.

V is TRBV12-5 and J is TRBJ1-4; D is undetermined. This CDR3 is 16 amino acids long. Trimming stripped 2 bases from V and 6 bases from J, with 16 bases between. Germline values: CDR1 LGHNT, CDR2 FRNRAP. The CDR3, as DNA: TGTGCTAGTGGTTTGAAGGCAGGTAGCGTGTATGAAAAACTGTTTTTT. The encoded protein is CASGLKAGSVYEKLFF.

The chain couples TRBV28 to TRBJ1-1, with 7 bases aligning to TRBD1. V was clipped by 2 bases and J by 1 base; unmatched bases: 4. The CDR3 totals 15 residues. The germline gives CDR1 MDHEN, CDR2 SYDVKM. In nucleotides, the CDR3 is TGTGCCAGCAGTTTAGAGGGGACAGAGAACACTGAAGCTTTCTTT. Its protein is CASSLEGTENTEAFF.

This clone has just a few counts. The rearrangement uses TRBV7-9 and TRBJ2-1, with TRBD2 matching over 8 bases. V shed 8 bases and J 6 bases; nucleotides not matched to a gene: 0. CDR3 length: 11 residues. CDR1 SEHNR and CDR2 FQNEAQ come from the germline V gene (reference sequence). The DNA for the CDR3 is TGTGCCAGCGGGACTAGCAATGAGCAGTTCTTC. This gives the protein CASGTSNEQFF.

The rearrangement joins TRBV6-6 to TRBJ1-6, with TRBD1 as a possible D gene (6 bases). Germline lookup yields CDR1 MNHNY and CDR2 SVGAGI (reference sequence). This CDR3 has 15 amino acids. V was clipped by 0 bases and J by 10 bases, with 13 bases between them. In nucleotides, the CDR3 is TGTGCCAGCAGTTACTCGAGGGGGTTGGACTCACCCCTCCACTTT. Its translation: CASSYSRGLDSPLHF.

The V call is TRBV12-3 or TRBV12-4, the J call TRBJ2-3, with D tentatively TRBD1 (5 bases). Trimming pared 4 bases from V and 1 base from J, leaving 6 bases between. CDR3 size: 13 residues. Written as DNA, the CDR3 is TGTGCCAGCAGTTCCAGGGGCACAGATACGCAGTATTTT. This gives the protein CASSSRGTDTQYF.

The gene calls are TRBV19 and TRBJ2-7; 7 bases agree with TRBD1. After removal of 6 bases from V and 4 bases from J, the junction contained 9 bases not matched to a gene. Germline V gives CDR1 LNHDA, CDR2 SQIVND (reference sequence). This CDR3 region has 14 residues. Written as DNA, the CDR3 is TGTGCCAGTAGGCAAGCGGACAGGATTTACGAGCAGTACTTC. It yields the protein CASRQADRIYEQYF.

CDR3 amino acids: CASSPRTGGRGTEAFF. CDR3 DNA: TGTGCCAGCAGCCCTCGGACAGGTGGCCGTGGGACTGAAGCTTTCTTT. V gene TRBV7-9 combines with J gene TRBJ1-1, with 7 bases matching TRBD1. The germline CDR1 and CDR2 sequences are SEHNR and FQNEAQ (reference sequence). The CDR3 loop spans 16 amino acids. With 5 bases clipped from V and 5 bases from J, the junction kept 14 bases outside the gene matches.

This chain joins TRBV28 and TRBJ1-6; 9 bases match TRBD1. This CDR3 has 15 amino acids. Germline V gives CDR1 MDHEN, CDR2 SYDVKM. Trimming took 6 bases from V and 9 from J; bases not matched to a gene: 9. CDR3 bases: TGTGCCAGCAGCTCTTCCGGGACAGGGCTTTCACCCCTCCACTTT. This encodes CASSSSGTGLSPLHF.

The J gene is TRBJ2-2, the V gene TRBV19; D may be TRBD1 (6 bases). Trimming removed 5 bases at V and 0 bases at J, with 10 bases between. Germline loops: CDR1 LNHDA, CDR2 SQIVND (reference sequence). The CDR3 is 15 residues long. The CDR3 nucleotides are TGTGCCAGTAGTCTGGGACACTCGAACACCGGGGAGCTGTTTTTT. Amino acids: CASSLGHSNTGELFF.